This paragraph reports one T cell receptor (beta chain). This sample is part of a study of T cell responses to AZD1222 COVID-19 vaccine. The assay was immunoSEQ multiplex PCR, and TCRdb's table has in-frame clones only and misses some. The table lists approximately 140,000 clones, around 93% of them singletons. Trimming shortened V by 4 bases and J by 0 bases, and 20 bases separated the two germline ends. CDR1 and CDR2 (germline): SGHTS, YDEGEE. The CDR3 consists of 17 residues. This sequence joins TRBV5-8 and TRBJ2-7, with a possible D match to TRBD1 (5 bases). The sequencing used peripheral blood, collected on day 0 of AZD1222 vaccination. This clonotype was obtained from an adult in good health. CDR3: CASSRGGIAGYSYEQYF. The CDR3 nucleotides read TGTGCCAGCAGCAGGGGTGGGATCGCAGGCTACTCCTACGAGCAGTACTTC. Based on the CDR3 plus reference TRBV5-8 and TRBJ2-7, the full variable domain is EAGVTQSPTHLIKTRGQQATLRCSPISGHTSVYWYQQALGLGLQFLLWYDEGEERNRGNFPPRFSGRQFPNYSSELNVNALELEDSALYLCASSRGGIAGYSYEQYFGPGTRLTVT.